These T cell receptor beta chains were read from a single sample in a study of cytomegalovirus exposure and HLA in healthy donors. The assay was immunoSEQ multiplex PCR, and TCRdb's table has in-frame clones only and misses some. Of roughly 180,000 clones in the sample, over 70% were seen once. The sample comprised PBMCs. The receptors come from a woman aged 25 to 45 in good health and CMV-seropositive. Both conserved end residues are part of each CDR3. Each record gives: J gene, V gene, D gene, CDR3 length, clone size, CDR3 protein, CDR3 DNA. A D gene is named only where the DNA matches it firmly. A clone size is listed for some rows: how often the clone was seen (once, few, many), or a class if it is expanded.

>TRBJ1-4|TRBV6-5|.|14|.
CASSYSETNEKLFF
TGTGCCAGCAGTTACTCCGAGACTAATGAAAAACTGTTTTTT
>TRBJ1-5|TRBV28|.|12|.
CASRRSNQPQHF
TGTGCCAGCAGGCGGAGCAATCAGCCCCAGCATTTT
>TRBJ1-1|TRBV10-2|.|14|.
CASSESSRAGEAFF
TGCGCCAGCAGTGAGTCGTCCAGGGCTGGTGAAGCTTTCTTT
>TRBJ2-1|TRBV7-8|TRBD2|15|few
CASIATSGRVNEQFF
TGTGCCAGCATCGCGACTAGCGGGAGGGTAAATGAGCAGTTCTTC
>TRBJ1-4|TRBV5-6|TRBD1|15|.
CASSLTGQGSEKLFF
TGTGCCAGCAGCTTGACGGGACAGGGGTCTGAAAAACTGTTTTTT
>TRBJ2-5|TRBV5-1|.|15|few
CASSFGGRLQETQYF
TGCGCCAGCAGCTTCGGGGGGCGGCTCCAAGAGACCCAGTACTTC
>TRBJ2-5|TRBV5-4|.|14|.
CASSLPGYGETQYF
TGTGCCAGCAGCTTACCCGGGTACGGGGAGACCCAGTACTTC
>TRBJ2-1|TRBV20-1|TRBD2|11|.
CSAHLAEEQFF
TGCAGTGCGCATCTAGCGGAAGAGCAGTTCTTC
>TRBJ1-4|TRBV6-1|.|12|.
CASSPGYEKLFF
TGTGCCAGCAGTCCCGGGTATGAAAAACTGTTTTTT
>TRBJ2-5|TRBV5-8|.|12|.
CASTGVQETQYF
TGTGCCAGCACAGGGGTTCAAGAGACCCAGTACTTC
>TRBJ2-5|TRBV9|.|14|few
CASSEIGVGETQYF
TGTGCCAGCAGCGAAATTGGAGTTGGGGAGACCCAGTACTTC
>TRBJ1-1|TRBV30|.|14|.
CAWSVGRGSTEAFF
TGTGCCTGGAGTGTAGGCCGGGGGTCCACTGAAGCTTTCTTT
>TRBJ2-2|TRBV4-1|TRBD2|18|.
CASSPSATSGVHTGELFF
TGCGCCAGCAGCCCCTCCGCGACTAGCGGAGTACACACCGGGGAGCTGTTTTTT
>TRBJ1-1|TRBV7-9|.|13|once
CASSFSEDTEAFF
TGTGCCAGCAGCTTTTCGGAGGACACTGAAGCTTTCTTT
>TRBJ2-7|TRBV2|.|11|.
CASSDYYEQYF
TGTGCCAGCAGTGATTACTACGAGCAGTACTTC
>TRBJ2-5|TRBV30|.|14|.
CAWIWKGDQETQYF
TGTGCCTGGATTTGGAAGGGGGACCAAGAGACCCAGTACTTC